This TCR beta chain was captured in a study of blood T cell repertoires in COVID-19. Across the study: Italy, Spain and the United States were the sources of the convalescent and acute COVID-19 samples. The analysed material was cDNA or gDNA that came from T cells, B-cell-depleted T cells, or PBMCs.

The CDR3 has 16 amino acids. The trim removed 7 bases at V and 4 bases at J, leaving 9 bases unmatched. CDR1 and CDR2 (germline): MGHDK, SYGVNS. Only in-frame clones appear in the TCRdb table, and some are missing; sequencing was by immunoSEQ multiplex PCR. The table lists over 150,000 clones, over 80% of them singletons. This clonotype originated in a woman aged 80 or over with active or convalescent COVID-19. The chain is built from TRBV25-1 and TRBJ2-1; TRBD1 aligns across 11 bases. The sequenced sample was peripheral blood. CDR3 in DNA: TGTGCCAGCACCAGGGACAGGGGGTCCGATTACAATGAGCAGTTCTTC. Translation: CASTRDRGSDYNEQFF.